Reported below is one T cell receptor beta chain. Its target is unknown. The source of the sample is a study of T cell responses to AZD1222 COVID-19 vaccine. Using immunoSEQ multiplex PCR, the repertoire was profiled, and TCRdb retains in-frame clones only, with some absent. The sample has more than 150,000 clones, 85% to 95% seen once; the top ten hold 10%. Findings of the study overall: Once two AZD1222 doses were given, Spike-specific TCR breadth and depth went up.

CDR3 length: 14 amino acids. CDR1 is SGHRS and CDR2 is YFSETQ in the germline V gene. With 4 bases removed from V and 1 base from J, the gap between germline ends came to 10 bases. This sequence was found in an adult in good health. V is TRBV5-1 and J is TRBJ2-3; D gene ambiguous. Sequenced material: peripheral blood, taken on day 0 of AZD1222 vaccination. The CDR3 here is CASSQGRGTDTQYF. As DNA, the CDR3 is TGCGCCAGCAGCCAAGGCAGAGGCACAGATACGCAGTATTTT. The entire variable domain, with the rest obtained from reference TRBV5-1 and TRBJ2-3, is as follows: KAGVTQTPRYLIKTRGQQVTLSCSPISGHRSVSWYQQTPGQGLQFLFEYFSETQRNKGNFPGRFSGRQFSNSRSEMNVSTLELGDSALYLCASSQGRGTDTQYFGPGTRLTVL.